The present T cell receptor (beta chain) was sequenced within a study of blood T cell repertoires in COVID-19. Study-level information: PBMCs, B-cell-depleted T cells, or T cells provided the cDNA or gDNA that made up the material.

Trimming pared 5 bases from V and 6 bases from J, leaving 7 bases between. The CDR3 has 11 residues. The study drew participants aged roughly 18 to 95 years from about two dozen US areas. Recovery among Cohort 3 donors was established by two negative PCRs, clearance, or symptom resolution. Profiled with immunoSEQ multiplex PCR; TCRdb holds only in-frame clones, not every one. The sample has about 330,000 clones; about 90% are singletons. The clonotype comes from a man in his thirties or forties who had recovered from COVID-19. The V and J genes are TRBV12-3 or TRBV12-4 and TRBJ1-1; D unresolved. Input material: PBMCs or T cells enriched from blood (not recorded which). The CDR3 here is CASSTMAEAFF. CDR3 DNA sequence: TGTGCCAGCAGTACTATGGCTGAAGCTTTCTTT.